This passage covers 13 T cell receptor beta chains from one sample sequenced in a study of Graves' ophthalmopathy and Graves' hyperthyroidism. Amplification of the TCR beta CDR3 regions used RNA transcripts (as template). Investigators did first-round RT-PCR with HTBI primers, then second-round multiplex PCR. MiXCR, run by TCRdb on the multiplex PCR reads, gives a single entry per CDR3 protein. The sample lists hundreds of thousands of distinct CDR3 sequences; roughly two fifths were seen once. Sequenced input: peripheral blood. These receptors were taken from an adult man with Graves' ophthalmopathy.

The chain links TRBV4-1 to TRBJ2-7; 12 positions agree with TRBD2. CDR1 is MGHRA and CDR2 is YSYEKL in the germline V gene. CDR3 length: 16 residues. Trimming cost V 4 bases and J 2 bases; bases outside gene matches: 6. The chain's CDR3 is CASSLRTSGNPYEQYF. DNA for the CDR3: TGCGCCAGCAGCCTTAGGACTAGCGGGAACCCCTACGAGCAGTACTTC.

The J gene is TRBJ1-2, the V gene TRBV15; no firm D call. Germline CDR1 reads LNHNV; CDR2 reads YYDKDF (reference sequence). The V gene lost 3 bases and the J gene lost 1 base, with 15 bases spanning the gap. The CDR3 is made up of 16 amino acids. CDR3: CATSSFRLGGNYGYTF. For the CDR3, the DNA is TGTGCCACCAGCAGCTTCCGTCTAGGCGGTAACTATGGCTACACCTTC.

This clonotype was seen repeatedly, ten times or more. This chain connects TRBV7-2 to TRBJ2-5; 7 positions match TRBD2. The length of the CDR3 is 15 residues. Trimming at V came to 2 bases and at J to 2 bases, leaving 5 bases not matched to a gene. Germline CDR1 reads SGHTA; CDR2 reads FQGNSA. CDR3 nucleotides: TGTGCCAGCAGCTTACCGGGACTACCACAAGAGACCCAGTACTTC. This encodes CASSLPGLPQETQYF.

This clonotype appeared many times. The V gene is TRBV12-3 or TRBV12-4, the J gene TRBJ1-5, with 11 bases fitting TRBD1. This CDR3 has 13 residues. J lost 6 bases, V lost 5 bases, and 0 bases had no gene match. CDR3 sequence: CASSGQGAQPQHF. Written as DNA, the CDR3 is TGTGCCAGCAGTGGACAGGGGGCTCAGCCCCAGCATTTT.

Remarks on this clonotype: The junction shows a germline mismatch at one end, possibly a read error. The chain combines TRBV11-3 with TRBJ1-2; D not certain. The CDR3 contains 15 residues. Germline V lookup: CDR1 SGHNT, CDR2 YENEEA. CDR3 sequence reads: CANSQGRTANYGYTF. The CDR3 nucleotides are TGTGCCAACAGCCAAGGCCGAACGGCAAACTATGGCTACACCTTC.

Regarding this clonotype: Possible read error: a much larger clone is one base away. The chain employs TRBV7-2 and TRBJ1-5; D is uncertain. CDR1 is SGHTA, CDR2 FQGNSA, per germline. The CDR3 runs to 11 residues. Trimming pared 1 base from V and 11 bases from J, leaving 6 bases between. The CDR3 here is CASSLDQTQHF. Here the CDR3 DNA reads TGTGCCAGCAGCTTAGACCAGACCCAGCATTTT.

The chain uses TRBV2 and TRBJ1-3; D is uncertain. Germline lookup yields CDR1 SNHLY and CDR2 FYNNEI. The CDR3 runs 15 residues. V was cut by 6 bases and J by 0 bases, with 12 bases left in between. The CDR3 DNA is TGTGCCAGCAGCCATCCCGAGAGCTCTGGAAACACCATATATTTT. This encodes CASSHPESSGNTIYF.

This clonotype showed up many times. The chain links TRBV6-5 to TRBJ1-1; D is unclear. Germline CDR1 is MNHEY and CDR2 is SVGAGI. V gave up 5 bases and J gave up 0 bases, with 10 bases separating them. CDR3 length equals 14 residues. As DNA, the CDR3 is TGTGCCAGCAGTAGCAGACACTTGAACACTGAAGCTTTCTTT. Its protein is CASSSRHLNTEAFF.

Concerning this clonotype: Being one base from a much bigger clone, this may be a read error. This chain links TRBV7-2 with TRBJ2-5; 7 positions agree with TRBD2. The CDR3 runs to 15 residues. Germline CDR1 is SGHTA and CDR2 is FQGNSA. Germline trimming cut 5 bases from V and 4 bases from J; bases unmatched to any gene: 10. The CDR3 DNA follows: TGTGCCAGCAGCCCCGGGGAGGGACCGAGAGAGACCCAGTACTTC. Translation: CASSPGEGPRETQYF.

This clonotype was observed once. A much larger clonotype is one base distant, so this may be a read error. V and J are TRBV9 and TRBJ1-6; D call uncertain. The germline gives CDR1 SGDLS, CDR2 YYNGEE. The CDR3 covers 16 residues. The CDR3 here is CVSSVGFRDYNSPLHF. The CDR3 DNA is TGTGTCAGCAGCGTAGGATTTAGGGATTATAATTCACCCCTCCACTTT.

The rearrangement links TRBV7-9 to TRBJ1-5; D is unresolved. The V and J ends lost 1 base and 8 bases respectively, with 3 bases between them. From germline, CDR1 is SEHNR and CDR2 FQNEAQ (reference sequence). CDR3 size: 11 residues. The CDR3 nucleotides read TGTGCCAGCAGCTTAGTGAAGCCCCAGCATTTT. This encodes CASSLVKPQHF.

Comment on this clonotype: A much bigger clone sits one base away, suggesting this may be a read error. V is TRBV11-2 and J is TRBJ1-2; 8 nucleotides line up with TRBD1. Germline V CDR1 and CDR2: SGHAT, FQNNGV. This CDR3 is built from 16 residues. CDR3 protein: CASNLRRQGNYRGYTF. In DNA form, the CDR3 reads TGTGCCAGCAACTTACGACGACAGGGGAATTACCGCGGCTACACCTTC.

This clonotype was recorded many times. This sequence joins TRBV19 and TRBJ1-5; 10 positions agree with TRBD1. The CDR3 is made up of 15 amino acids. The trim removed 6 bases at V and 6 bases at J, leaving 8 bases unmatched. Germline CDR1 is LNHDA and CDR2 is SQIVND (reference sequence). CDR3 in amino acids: CASSPDRGYRQPQHF. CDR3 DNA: TGTGCCAGTAGCCCGGACAGGGGGTATCGTCAGCCCCAGCATTTT. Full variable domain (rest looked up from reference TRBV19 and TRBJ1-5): DGGITQSPKYLFRKEGQNVTLSCEQNLNHDAMYWYRQDPGQGLRLIYYSQIVNDFQKGDIAEGYSVSREKKESFPLTVTSAQKNPTAFYLCASSPDRGYRQPQHFGDGTRLSIL.